Each of the 8 T cell receptor beta chains below was sequenced from the same sample in a study of blood T cell repertoires in COVID-19. Sequencing used immunoSEQ multiplex PCR; TCRdb keeps in-frame clones, though not all of them. Of fewer than 350,000 clones listed, about 85% are singletons. The specimen was PBMCs or T cells enriched from blood (not recorded which). All receptors come from a woman in her 50s who had recovered from COVID-19.

The CDR3 is CASTRGGADTQYF. DNA for the CDR3: TGTGCCAGCACCCGGGGGGGGGCAGATACGCAGTATTTT. The chain carries TRBV28 and TRBJ2-3, with TRBD2 identical over 8 bases. V lost 7 bases, J lost 4 bases, and 4 bases stayed unmatched. Germline V lookup: CDR1 MDHEN, CDR2 SYDVKM. This CDR3 has 13 amino acids.

This chain connects TRBV11-2 to TRBJ2-3; 11 nucleotides agree with TRBD2. This CDR3 is 15 amino acids long. The V gene's germline CDR1 is SGHAT and CDR2 FQNNGV. J lost 1 base, V lost 4 bases, and 1 base had no gene match. CDR3 nucleotide sequence: TGTGCCAGCAGCTATAGCGGGGGGGGCACAGATACGCAGTATTTT. Protein product: CASSYSGGGTDTQYF.

Here the CDR3 reads CASSARTRSSAEAFF. The CDR3 DNA reads TGTGCCAGTAGTGCTCGCACGAGATCTTCGGCTGAAGCTTTCTTT. The gene calls are TRBV19 and TRBJ1-1; D is unclear. The CDR3 spans 15 residues. Per germline, CDR1 LNHDA and CDR2 SQIVND (reference sequence). Trimming shortened V by 5 bases and J by 6 bases, and 19 bases separated the two germline ends.

The rearrangement links TRBV18 to TRBJ1-1, with 7 bases matching TRBD1. This CDR3 has 15 residues. Germline values: CDR1 KGHSH, CDR2 LQKENI. V lost 5 bases and J lost 3; bases outside the gene matches: 9. DNA for the CDR3: TGTGCCAGCTCATACCAAGGGGGCAAGGACACTGAAGCTTTCTTT. Translated: CASSYQGGKDTEAFF.

The V gene is TRBV7-2, the J gene TRBJ2-7; 8 bases agree with TRBD2. Germline CDR1 and CDR2: SGHTA and FQGNSA. CDR3 size: 16 residues. After removal of 1 base from V and 4 bases from J, the junction contained 9 bases not matched to a gene. The CDR3 protein is CASSLVSTGGPYEQYF. The CDR3 DNA reads TGTGCCAGCAGCTTAGTTAGTACGGGGGGGCCTTACGAGCAGTACTTC.

J is TRBJ1-3 and V is TRBV3-1 (or the pseudogene TRBV3-2); possibly TRBD1 for D (6 bases). This CDR3 is 15 amino acids long. The V end was cut by 5 bases, the J end by 4 bases, with 15 bases between. Germline V gene lookup returns CDR1 LGHDT and CDR2 YNNKEL (reference sequence). CDR3 in amino acids: CASSETTGFGNTIYF. Here the CDR3 DNA reads TGTGCCAGCAGCGAGACCACAGGGTTCGGAAACACCATATATTTT.

The genes are TRBV23-1 and TRBJ1-2; D remains unclear. TRBV23-1 is known as an ORF, though its function is uncertain. Trimming took 11 bases from V and 8 from J, leaving 9 bases between them. CDR3 length: 9 amino acids. CDR3 coding DNA: TGCGCCCGAATACGGGGCTACACCTTC. As protein: CARIRGYTF.

Here the CDR3 DNA reads TGCGCCAGCAGACGACAGGGAGGTAACCAAGAGACCCAGTACTTC. This encodes CASRRQGGNQETQYF. The J gene is TRBJ2-5, the V gene TRBV5-1; D perhaps matches TRBD1 (7 bases). V shed 5 bases and J shed 0 bases, with 14 bases lying between them. Germline V CDR1 and CDR2: SGHRS, YFSETQ. The CDR3 consists of 15 residues.